Each of the 19 T cell receptor beta chains below was sequenced from the same sample in a study of metastatic and nonmetastatic thyroid tumors. No treatment had been given to any patient before thyroid surgery. Through MiXCR, TCRdb re-clonotyped the PCR reads. Found here are approximately 23,000 clones, about 21% of them singletons; the top ten hold 71%. The sample was blood. The receptors shown here come from a male donor with papillary thyroid cancer or a benign thyroid nodule (not recorded which). Some clones in this sample may be carry-over from other donors' samples.

The V call is TRBV18, the J call TRBJ1-1; D is undetermined. V was cut by 3 bases and J by 1 base, with 6 bases left in between. Germline V gene lookup returns CDR1 KGHSH and CDR2 LQKENI. The CDR3 is 13 residues long. Here the CDR3 reads CASSPAGNTEAFF. CDR3 bases: TGTGCCAGCTCACCGGCAGGGAACACTGAAGCTTTCTTT.

In its sample, this clone was seen many times. V usage is TRBV18 and J usage is TRBJ2-2, with 7 positions matching TRBD1. With 8 bases clipped from V and 5 bases from J, the junction kept 14 bases outside the gene matches. This CDR3 spans 16 amino acids. From germline, CDR1 is KGHSH and CDR2 LQKENI. In nucleotides, the CDR3 is TGTGCCAGCATGCCCCGTGGGACAGCCGGGACCGGGGAGCTGTTTTTT. It encodes CASMPRGTAGTGELFF.

Concerning this clone itself: A much larger clone differs from this one at a single base, so this may be a read error. The same CDR3 is also encoded by other DNA sequences in this sample. This chain connects TRBV29-1 to TRBJ2-3; 11 bases are shared with TRBD2. With 6 bases clipped from V and 3 bases from J, the junction kept 8 bases outside the gene matches. Germline loops: CDR1 SQVTM, CDR2 ANQGSEA. The CDR3 sequence is 15 residues long. CDR3 region: CSVGVTSGTTDTQYF. The CDR3 bases are TGCAGCGTGGGGGTGACTAGCGGGACAACAGATACGCAGTATTTT.

This clone has at least ten counts. The chain carries TRBV6-6 and TRBJ2-5; D unclear. The germline V and J ends were trimmed by 0 bases and 1 base, with 6 bases remaining between them. The CDR3 loop spans 14 amino acids. Per germline, CDR1 MNHNY and CDR2 SVGAGI (reference sequence). CDR3 protein: CASSYSTSQETQYF. CDR3 DNA: TGTGCCAGCAGTTACTCTACCAGCCAAGAGACCCAGTACTTC.

This clone was seen at least ten times. As DNA, the CDR3 is TGTGCCATCAGCGACAGGGCTGGGGCCAACGTCCTGACTTTC. This codes for CAISDRAGANVLTF. This rearrangement joins TRBV10-3 to TRBJ2-6, with 7 bases lining up with TRBD1. Germline CDR1 ENHRY, CDR2 SYGVKD. Losses at the gene ends were 6 bases for V and 2 bases for J; bases not matched to a gene: 1. This CDR3 is 14 amino acids long.

In its sample, this clone was seen a few times. This chain connects TRBV28 to TRBJ1-3; 8 bases match TRBD1. With 6 bases clipped from V and 0 bases from J, the junction kept 1 base outside the gene matches. Germline CDR1 is MDHEN and CDR2 is SYDVKM. This CDR3 is 14 amino acids long. The DNA of the CDR3 is TGTGCCAGCAGAACAGGGGGCTCTGGAAACACCATATATTTT. Protein product: CASRTGGSGNTIYF.

J is TRBJ1-1 and V is TRBV20-1, with D tentatively TRBD1 (5 bases). This CDR3 is built from 15 residues. With 1 base removed from V and 0 bases from J, the gap between germline ends came to 12 bases. In germline, CDR1 is DFQATT, CDR2 SNEGSKA (reference sequence). This CDR3 reads CSARGGDLMNTEAFF. The CDR3 nucleotides are TGCAGTGCTAGAGGGGGGGACCTGATGAACACTGAAGCTTTCTTT.

The chain carries TRBV20-1 and TRBJ1-5; D uncertain. From germline, CDR1 is DFQATT and CDR2 SNEGSKA (reference sequence). Deletions cut 6 bases from V and 1 base from J, with 7 bases between. This CDR3 spans 12 amino acids. CDR3 nucleotides: TGCAGTGCCGCCAGAAGCAATCAGCCCCAGCATTTT. Protein: CSAARSNQPQHF.

This clone was observed at least ten times. The J gene is TRBJ1-3, the V gene TRBV7-9, with 7 bases identical to TRBD1. Germline CDR1 SEHNR, CDR2 FQNEAQ (reference sequence). This CDR3 spans 18 amino acids. V trimming: 4 bases; J trimming: 0 bases; junction bases outside the gene matches: 12. CDR3 DNA sequence: TGTGCCAGCAGCTACTCCGGGACAGCCTCTGCCTCTGGAAACACCATATATTTT. Translated, it gives CASSYSGTASASGNTIYF.

The chain carries TRBV11-2 and TRBJ2-2; D is unresolved. Trimming left V 2 bases short and J 6 bases short, with 13 bases between. The length of the CDR3 is 15 residues. Germline V gene sequence: CDR1 SGHAT, CDR2 FQNNGV. The CDR3 DNA reads as TGTGCCAGCAGCTTATCCCCCCAAGGCGCCGGGGAGCTGTTTTTT. This translates into CASSLSPQGAGELFF.

This clone was picked up many times. V usage is TRBV25-1 and J usage is TRBJ1-2; the D gene is possibly TRBD1 (5 bases). Per germline, CDR1 MGHDK and CDR2 SYGVNS. V was clipped by 7 bases and J by 5 bases, with 11 bases between them. This CDR3 is built from 12 residues. As DNA, the CDR3 is TGTGCCAGCAATGCGGGGGGTTATGGCTACACCTTC. Amino acid sequence: CASNAGGYGYTF.

This clone was recorded many times. V gene TRBV6-4 combines with J gene TRBJ2-2; the match to TRBD2 covers 11 bases. J was trimmed by 6 bases and V by 0 bases; bases with no gene match: 3. CDR3 length: 16 residues. Germline V gene data show CDR1 as MRHNA and CDR2 as SNTAGT. The CDR3, as DNA: TGTGCCAGCAGTGACTCGGGGACTAGCGGACCCGGGGAGCTGTTTTTT. This gives the protein CASSDSGTSGPGELFF.

This clone was recorded at least ten times. This chain joins TRBV9 and TRBJ2-1; 7 bases fit TRBD2. CDR3 length: 15 amino acids. The V gene's germline CDR1 is SGDLS and CDR2 YYNGEE. The J segment lost 11 bases and the V segment lost 0 bases, leaving 11 bases of the junction unmatched. The CDR3 region is CASSVVGASGDKQFF. CDR3 in DNA: TGTGCCAGCAGCGTAGTGGGTGCTAGCGGTGATAAGCAGTTCTTC.

This clone was found many times. The CDR3 nucleotides are TGTGCCAGCATTATATCAAACACTGAAGCTTTCTTT. Residues: CASIISNTEAFF. The chain carries TRBV28 and TRBJ1-1, with no clear D. CDR3 length: 12 amino acids. Trimming stripped 7 bases from V and 2 bases from J, with 8 bases between. Germline lookup yields CDR1 MDHEN and CDR2 SYDVKM.

This clone was detected many times. J is TRBJ2-7 and V is TRBV27, with TRBD1 as a possible D gene (6 bases). CDR3 length: 13 amino acids. Germline V gene lookup returns CDR1 MNHEY and CDR2 SMNVEV (reference sequence). Trimming took off 6 bases at V and 5 bases at J, with 14 bases between the two ends. The CDR3: CASRMNSGDEQYF. In DNA, the CDR3 is TGTGCCAGCAGGATGAACTCAGGGGACGAGCAGTACTTC.

This clone turned up a few times. CDR3 sequence reads: CASSQSPVAGGDTQYF. DNA for the CDR3: TGTGCCAGCAGCCAGAGTCCTGTAGCGGGTGGGGATACGCAGTATTTT. The gene calls are TRBV3-1 and TRBJ2-3; 7 bases fit TRBD2. The CDR3 covers 16 residues. Germline CDR1 reads LGHDT; CDR2 reads YNNKEL (reference sequence). The V gene end was trimmed by 3 bases and the J gene end by 6 bases; junction bases not matched to a gene: 12.

This chain joins TRBV15 and TRBJ1-2; D gene unclear. This CDR3 is built from 12 residues. Germline values: CDR1 LNHNV, CDR2 YYDKDF (reference sequence). Trimming shortened V by 5 bases and J by 12 bases, and 16 bases separated the two germline ends. CDR3: CATSQAGYGNTF. The CDR3 DNA is TGTGCCACCAGCCAAGCGGGCTATGGAAACACCTTC.

This clone was observed a handful of times. The CDR3 nucleotides are TGTGCCAGCATAGACCACCCGGGACGGGAAGAGACCCAGTACTTC. It codes for CASIDHPGREETQYF. This rearrangement joins TRBV2 to TRBJ2-5; D may correspond to TRBD1 or TRBD2 (5 bases each). From germline, CDR1 is SNHLY and CDR2 FYNNEI. Deletions cut 7 bases from V and 3 bases from J, with 18 bases between. CDR3 length: 15 residues.

This chain joins TRBV7-9 and TRBJ1-1, with 7 bases that match TRBD1. This CDR3 has 14 amino acids. CDR1 and CDR2 from the germline V gene are SEHNR and FQNEAQ (reference sequence). V shed 5 bases and J 2 bases; nucleotides not matched to a gene: 5. The CDR3: CASSPGQLNTEAFF. Here the CDR3 DNA reads TGTGCCAGCAGCCCGGGACAGTTAAACACTGAAGCTTTCTTT.